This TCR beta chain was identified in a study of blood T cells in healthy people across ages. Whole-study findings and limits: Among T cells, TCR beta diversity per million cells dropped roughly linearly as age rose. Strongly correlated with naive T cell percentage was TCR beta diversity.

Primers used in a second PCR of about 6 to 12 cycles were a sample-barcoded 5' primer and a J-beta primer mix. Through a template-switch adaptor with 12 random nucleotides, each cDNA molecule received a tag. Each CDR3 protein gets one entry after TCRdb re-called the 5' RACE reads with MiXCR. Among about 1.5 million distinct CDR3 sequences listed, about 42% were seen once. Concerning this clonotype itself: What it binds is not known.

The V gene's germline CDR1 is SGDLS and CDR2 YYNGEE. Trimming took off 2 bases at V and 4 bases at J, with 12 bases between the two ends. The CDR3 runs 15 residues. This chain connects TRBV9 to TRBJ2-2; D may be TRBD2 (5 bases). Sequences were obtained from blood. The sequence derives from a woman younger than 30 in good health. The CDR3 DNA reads TGTGCCAGCAGCGTTTTTGGCGAGGGCACCGGGGAGCTGTTTTTT. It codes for CASSVFGEGTGELFF.